This T cell receptor (beta chain) was sequenced during a study of blood T cell repertoires in COVID-19. In the study's own analysis: Amplified reference gene primers provided the basis for estimating nucleated cell counts. The protocol was immunoSEQ multiplex PCR, while the TCRdb copy is restricted to in-frame clones and leaves out a portion. The V and J calls and clone size are taken from that table; D and trimming were inferred from the DNA. The sample lists about 370,000 clones, about 89% occurring once. Followed over time, Seattle patients had been enrolled while infection was active. This CDR3 spans 12 amino acids. Germline-derived CDR1 and CDR2 are DFQATT and SNEGSKA (reference sequence). Trimming cost V 3 bases and J 0 bases, with 5 bases left between them.

Sequencing was performed on peripheral blood. The rearrangement links TRBV20-1 to TRBJ1-1; no reliable D call. This receptor was identified in a woman under 40 with COVID-19, enrolled during active disease. The CDR3 is CSASRVNTEAFF. For the CDR3, the DNA is TGCAGTGCTAGTCGGGTGAACACTGAAGCTTTCTTT.